This T cell receptor beta chain is drawn from a study of blood T cells in healthy people across ages. Background on the study: Capture via template switching afforded approximately one barcoded beta molecule per two T cells.

Primed by a sample-barcoded 5' primer and a J-beta primer mix, a second PCR proceeded for about 6 to 11 cycles. TCRdb called the 5' RACE reads again in MiXCR, with one record for every CDR3 protein. This sample has around 650,000 distinct CDR3 sequences, with approximately 31% found just once. To note about this clonotype: The antigen is unknown.

CDR3 size: 15 residues. J gave up 4 bases and V 6 bases, and 9 bases lay outside the gene matches. Looked up from germline, CDR1 is MNHEY and CDR2 is SVGEGT. Study-level results: Fewer expanded clones and more diversity marked long-lived versus aged donors.

Sequencing was performed on blood. The sequence derives from a woman of 80 years or more in good health. The chain combines TRBV6-2 or TRBV6-3 with TRBJ1-1, with 9 bases lining up with TRBD1. In DNA, the CDR3 is TGTGCCAGCAGCCGGGACAGGGTCGTGAGCACTGAAGCTTTCTTT. Amino acid sequence: CASSRDRVVSTEAFF.